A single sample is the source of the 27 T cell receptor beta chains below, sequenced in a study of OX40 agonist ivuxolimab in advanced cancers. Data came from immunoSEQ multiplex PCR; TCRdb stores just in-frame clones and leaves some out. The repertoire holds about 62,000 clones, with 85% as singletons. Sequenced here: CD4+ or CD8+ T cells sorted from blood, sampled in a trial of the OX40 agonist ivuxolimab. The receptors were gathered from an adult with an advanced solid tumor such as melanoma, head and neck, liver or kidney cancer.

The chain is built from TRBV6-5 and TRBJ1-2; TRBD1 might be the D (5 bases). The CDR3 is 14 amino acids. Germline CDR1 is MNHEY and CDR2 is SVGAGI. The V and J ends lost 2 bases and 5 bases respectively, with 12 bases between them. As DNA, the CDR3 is TGTGCCAGCAGTTACGACAGCAGGTGGTATGGCTACACCTTC. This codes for CASSYDSRWYGYTF.

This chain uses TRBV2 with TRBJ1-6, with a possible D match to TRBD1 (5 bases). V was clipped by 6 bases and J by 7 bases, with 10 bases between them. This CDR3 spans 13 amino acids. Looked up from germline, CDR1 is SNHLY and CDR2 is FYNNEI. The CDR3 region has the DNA TGTGCCAGCAGAGGGACCACAAATTCACCCCTCCACTTT. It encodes CASRGTTNSPLHF.

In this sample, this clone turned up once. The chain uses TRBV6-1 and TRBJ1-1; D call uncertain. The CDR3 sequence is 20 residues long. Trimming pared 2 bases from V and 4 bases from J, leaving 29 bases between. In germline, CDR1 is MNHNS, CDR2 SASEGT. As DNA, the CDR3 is TGTGCCAGCAGTGAATCCCTCCTAGGGCTGCGGGCCTCTGGACGCACTGAAGCTTTCTTT. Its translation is CASSESLLGLRASGRTEAFF.

CDR3: CSGGVTDTQYF. The DNA for the CDR3 is TGCAGCGGGGGAGTCACAGATACGCAGTATTTT. The J gene is TRBJ2-3, the V gene TRBV29-1, with a possible D match to TRBD2 (5 bases). The CDR3 loop spans 11 amino acids. CDR1 is SQVTM and CDR2 is ANQGSEA in the germline V gene. Deletions cut 7 bases from V and 2 bases from J, with 7 bases between.

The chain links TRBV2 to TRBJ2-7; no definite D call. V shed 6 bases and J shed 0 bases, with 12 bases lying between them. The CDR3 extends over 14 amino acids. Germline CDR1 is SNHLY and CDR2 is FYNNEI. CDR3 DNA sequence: TGTGCCAGCAGGGTTGGGGTTGGCTCCTACGAGCAGTACTTC. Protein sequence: CASRVGVGSYEQYF.

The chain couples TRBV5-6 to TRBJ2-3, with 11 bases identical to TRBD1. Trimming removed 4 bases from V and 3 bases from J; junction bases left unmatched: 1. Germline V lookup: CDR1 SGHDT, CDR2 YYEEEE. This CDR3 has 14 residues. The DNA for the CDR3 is TGTGCCAGCAGCCGGGACAGGGGGACAGATACGCAGTATTTT. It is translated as CASSRDRGTDTQYF.

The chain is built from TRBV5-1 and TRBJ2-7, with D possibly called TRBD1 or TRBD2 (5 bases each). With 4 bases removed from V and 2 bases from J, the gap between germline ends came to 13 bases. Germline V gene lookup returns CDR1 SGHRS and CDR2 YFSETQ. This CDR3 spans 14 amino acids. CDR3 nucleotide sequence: TGCGCCAGCAGCATGGGGGTTGGGGCCTACGAGCAGTACTTC. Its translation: CASSMGVGAYEQYF.

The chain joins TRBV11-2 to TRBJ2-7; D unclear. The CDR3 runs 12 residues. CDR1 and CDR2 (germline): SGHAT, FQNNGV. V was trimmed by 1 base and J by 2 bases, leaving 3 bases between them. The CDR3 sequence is CASSLGAYEQYF. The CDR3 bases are TGTGCCAGCAGCTTAGGGGCCTACGAGCAGTACTTC.

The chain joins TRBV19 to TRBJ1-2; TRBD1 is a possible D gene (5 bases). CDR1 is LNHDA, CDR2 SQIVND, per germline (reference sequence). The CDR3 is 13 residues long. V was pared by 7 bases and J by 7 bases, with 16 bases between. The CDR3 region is CASIDRDFSGYTF. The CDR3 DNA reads TGTGCCAGTATTGACCGGGACTTCAGTGGCTACACCTTC.

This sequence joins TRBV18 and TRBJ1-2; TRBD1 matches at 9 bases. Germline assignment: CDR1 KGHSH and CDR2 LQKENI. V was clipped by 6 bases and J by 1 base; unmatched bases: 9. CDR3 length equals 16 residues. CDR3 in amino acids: CASSNRGRFGNYGYTF. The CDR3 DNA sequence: TGTGCCAGCTCGAACAGGGGGCGCTTCGGTAACTATGGCTACACCTTC.

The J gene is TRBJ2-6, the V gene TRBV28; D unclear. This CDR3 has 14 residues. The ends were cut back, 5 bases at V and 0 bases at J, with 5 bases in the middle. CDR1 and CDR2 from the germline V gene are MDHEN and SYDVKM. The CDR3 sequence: CASSKSSGANVLTF. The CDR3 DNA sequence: TGTGCCAGCAGTAAAAGCTCTGGGGCCAACGTCCTGACTTTC.

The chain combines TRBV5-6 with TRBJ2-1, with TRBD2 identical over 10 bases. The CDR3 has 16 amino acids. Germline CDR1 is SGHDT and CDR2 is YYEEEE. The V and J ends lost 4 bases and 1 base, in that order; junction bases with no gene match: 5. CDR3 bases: TGTGCCAGCAGCGCCGGACTAGCGGTTTCCTACAATGAGCAGTTCTTC. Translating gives CASSAGLAVSYNEQFF.

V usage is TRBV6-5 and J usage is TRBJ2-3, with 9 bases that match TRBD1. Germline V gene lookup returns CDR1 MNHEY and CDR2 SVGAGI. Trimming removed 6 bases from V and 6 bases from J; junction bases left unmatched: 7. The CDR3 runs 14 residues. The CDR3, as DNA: TGTGCCAGCAGGGACAGGGGAATTTTGGATACGCAGTATTTT. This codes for CASRDRGILDTQYF.

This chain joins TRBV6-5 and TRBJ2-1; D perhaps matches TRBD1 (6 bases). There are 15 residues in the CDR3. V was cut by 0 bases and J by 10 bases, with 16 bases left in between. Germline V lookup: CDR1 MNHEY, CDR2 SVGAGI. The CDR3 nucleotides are TGTGCCAGCAGTTACTCGAACTACAGGGTTGGGGAGCAGTTCTTC. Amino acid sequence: CASSYSNYRVGEQFF.

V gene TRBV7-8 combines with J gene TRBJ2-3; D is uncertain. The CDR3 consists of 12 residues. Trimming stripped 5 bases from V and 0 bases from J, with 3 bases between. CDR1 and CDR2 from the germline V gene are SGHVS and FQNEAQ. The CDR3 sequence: CASSPSTDTQYF. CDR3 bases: TGTGCCAGCAGCCCTAGCACAGATACGCAGTATTTT.

CDR3 region: CASSLDYSRFRETQYF. Here the CDR3 DNA reads TGTGCCAGCAGCTTAGATTATTCAAGGTTCCGAGAGACCCAGTACTTC. V is TRBV11-2 and J is TRBJ2-5; D is undetermined. This CDR3 has 16 residues. V dropped 0 bases and J dropped 4 bases, with 15 bases sitting between them. Looked up from germline, CDR1 is SGHAT and CDR2 is FQNNGV.

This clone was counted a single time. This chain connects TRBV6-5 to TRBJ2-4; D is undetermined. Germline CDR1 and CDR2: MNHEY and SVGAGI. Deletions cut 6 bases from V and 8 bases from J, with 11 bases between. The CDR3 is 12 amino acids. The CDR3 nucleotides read TGTGCCAGCAGCCGCGGACGGGACATTCAGTACTTC. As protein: CASSRGRDIQYF.

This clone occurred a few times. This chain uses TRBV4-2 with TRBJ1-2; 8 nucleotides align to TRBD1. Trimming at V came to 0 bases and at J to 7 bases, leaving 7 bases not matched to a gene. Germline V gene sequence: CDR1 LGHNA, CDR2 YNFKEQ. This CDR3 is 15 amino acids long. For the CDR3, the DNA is TGTGCCAGCAGCCAAGATGGCAGGGGGCTTAGTGGCTACACCTTC. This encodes CASSQDGRGLSGYTF.

This CDR3 reads CASSGYGTEAFF. The CDR3 DNA reads TGTGCCAGCAGTGGTTACGGCACTGAAGCTTTCTTT. This chain uses TRBV2 with TRBJ1-1; D is unresolved. V was trimmed by 4 bases and J by 4 bases, leaving 7 bases between them. This CDR3 spans 12 amino acids. Per germline, CDR1 SNHLY and CDR2 FYNNEI.

The CDR3 protein is CASSVGQGSRSPLHF. CDR3 DNA: TGTGCCAGCAGCGTAGGGCAGGGTTCCCGTTCACCCCTCCACTTT. J is TRBJ1-6 and V is TRBV9; D is perhaps TRBD1 (5 bases). Trimming removed 0 bases from V and 9 bases from J, with 13 bases in between. Germline V lookup: CDR1 SGDLS, CDR2 YYNGEE. The CDR3 has 15 residues.

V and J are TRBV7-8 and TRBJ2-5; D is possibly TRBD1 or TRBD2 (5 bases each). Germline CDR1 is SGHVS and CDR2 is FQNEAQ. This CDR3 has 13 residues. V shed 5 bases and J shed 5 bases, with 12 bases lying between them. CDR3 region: CASSLGVYETQYF. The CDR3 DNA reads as TGTGCCAGCAGCCTGGGGGTGTACGAGACCCAGTACTTC.

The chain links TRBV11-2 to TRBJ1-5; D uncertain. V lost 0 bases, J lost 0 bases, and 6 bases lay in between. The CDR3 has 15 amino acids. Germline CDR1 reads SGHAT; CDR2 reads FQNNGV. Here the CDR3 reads CASSLEAASNQPQHF. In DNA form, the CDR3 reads TGTGCCAGCAGCTTAGAGGCAGCTAGCAATCAGCCCCAGCATTTT.

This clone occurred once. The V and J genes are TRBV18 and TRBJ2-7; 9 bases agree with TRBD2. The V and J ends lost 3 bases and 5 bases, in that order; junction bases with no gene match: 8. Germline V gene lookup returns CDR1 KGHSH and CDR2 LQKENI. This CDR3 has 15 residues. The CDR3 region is CASSPGGAGGNEQYF. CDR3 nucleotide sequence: TGTGCCAGCTCACCCGGGGGTGCGGGAGGGAACGAGCAGTACTTC.

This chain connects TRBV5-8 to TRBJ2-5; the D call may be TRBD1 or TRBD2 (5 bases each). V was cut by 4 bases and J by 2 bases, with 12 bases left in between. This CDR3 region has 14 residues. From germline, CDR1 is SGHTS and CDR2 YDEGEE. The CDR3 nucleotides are TGTGCCAGCAGCGTTGGGACGCTGCAAGAGACCCAGTACTTC. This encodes CASSVGTLQETQYF.

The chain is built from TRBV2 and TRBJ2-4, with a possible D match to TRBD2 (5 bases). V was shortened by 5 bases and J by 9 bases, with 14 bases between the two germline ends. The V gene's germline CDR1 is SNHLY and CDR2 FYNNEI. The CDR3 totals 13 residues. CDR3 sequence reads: CASSPSRRTIQYF. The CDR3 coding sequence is TGTGCCAGCAGTCCCTCGAGGAGGACCATTCAGTACTTC.

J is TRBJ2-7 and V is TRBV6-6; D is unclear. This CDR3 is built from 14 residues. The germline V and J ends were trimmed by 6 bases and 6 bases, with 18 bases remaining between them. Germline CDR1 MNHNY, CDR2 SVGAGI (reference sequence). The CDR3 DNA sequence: TGTGCCAGCAGGCTGGATACCTTTCCATCCGAGCAGTACTTC. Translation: CASRLDTFPSEQYF.

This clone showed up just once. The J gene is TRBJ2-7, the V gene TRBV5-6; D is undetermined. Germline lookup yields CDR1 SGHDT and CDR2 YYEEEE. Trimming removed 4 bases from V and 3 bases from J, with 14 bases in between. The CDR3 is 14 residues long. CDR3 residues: CASSGPGHVYEQYF. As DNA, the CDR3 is TGTGCCAGCAGCGGGCCGGGCCACGTCTACGAGCAGTACTTC.